The 8 T cell receptor beta chains below come from one sample, sequenced in a study of PD-1 blockade in classical Hodgkin lymphoma. Every patient had relapsed following autologous stem cell transplantation, and cohorts differed in brentuximab vedotin exposure. The protocol was immunoSEQ multiplex PCR, while the TCRdb copy is restricted to in-frame clones and leaves out a portion. The sample records under 95,000 clones, 85% to 95% being singletons. The input for sequencing was peripheral blood mononuclear cells (PBMCs), taken at baseline. Receptor source: a human donor with classical Hodgkin lymphoma.

This chain links TRBV2 with TRBJ2-2; 14 nucleotides align to TRBD2. The junction had 11 bases not matched to a gene; V was cut back by 10 bases and J by 4 bases. Germline V gene lookup returns CDR1 SNHLY and CDR2 FYNNEI. This CDR3 comprises 17 residues. The CDR3 loop reads CATSGTSGSWGTGELFF. DNA of the CDR3: TGTGCCACTTCCGGGACTAGCGGGAGCTGGGGCACCGGGGAGCTGTTTTTT. Filled out from reference TRBV2 and TRBJ2-2, the complete variable domain reads EPEVTQTPSHQVTQMGQEVILRCVPISNHLYFYWYRQILGQKVEFLVSFYNNEISEKSEIFDDQFSVERPDGSNFTLKIRSTKLEDSAMYFCATSGTSGSWGTGELFFGEGSRLTVL.

The V gene is TRBV9, the J gene TRBJ2-1; 12 positions agree with TRBD2. Germline V gene lookup returns CDR1 SGDLS and CDR2 YYNGEE. The CDR3 covers 17 residues. V lost 6 bases and J lost 10; bases outside the gene matches: 17. Here the CDR3 DNA reads TGTGCCAGCACCCCTTCTAGCGGGAGGGCCCGGATTGGGGAGCAGTTCTTC. This encodes CASTPSSGRARIGEQFF.

This clone has a single count. The rearrangement uses TRBV5-6 and TRBJ2-7, with 8 positions matching TRBD2. This CDR3 is built from 15 residues. Germline-derived CDR1 and CDR2 are SGHDT and YYEEEE. V was pared by 4 bases and J by 0 bases, with 6 bases of the junction left unmatched. The CDR3 sequence: CASSGGTRSSYEQYF. CDR3 DNA sequence: TGTGCCAGCAGCGGGGGGACTAGGAGCTCCTACGAGCAGTACTTC.

The chain links TRBV6-6 to TRBJ2-5, with 8 bases fitting TRBD2. Germline-derived CDR1 and CDR2 are MNHNY and SVGAGI (reference sequence). The CDR3 consists of 13 residues. V was clipped by 4 bases and J by 13 bases; unmatched bases: 11. The chain's CDR3 is CASSFGTSHQRYF. The DNA of the CDR3 is TGTGCCAGCAGTTTCGGGACTAGTCATCAGAGGTACTTC.

The genes are TRBV25-1 and TRBJ2-7; D might be TRBD1 or TRBD2, each matching 5 bases. This CDR3 is built from 15 residues. The germline V gene encodes CDR1 MGHDK and CDR2 SYGVNS. V shed 2 bases and J shed 2 bases, with 13 bases lying between them. The CDR3: CASSEGAGLPYEQYF. In DNA form, the CDR3 reads TGTGCCAGCAGTGAAGGGGCGGGCCTACCCTACGAGCAGTACTTC.

The CDR3 loop reads CASSFSGDSYEQYF. The CDR3 nucleotides read TGTGCCAGCAGTTTCTCGGGCGACAGCTACGAGCAGTACTTC. The chain couples TRBV28 to TRBJ2-7, with a weak D call TRBD1 (5 bases). Germline CDR1 is MDHEN and CDR2 is SYDVKM. The germline V and J ends were trimmed by 3 bases and 3 bases, with 12 bases remaining between them. CDR3 length equals 14 residues.

The chain links TRBV14 to TRBJ2-1; no definite D call. From germline, CDR1 is SGHDN and CDR2 FVKESK. V gave up 4 bases and J gave up 9 bases, with 13 bases separating them. The CDR3 sequence is 13 residues long. Written as DNA, the CDR3 is TGTGCCAGCAGCCCGGTGGGCGCAGGTGAGCAGTTCTTC. Protein product: CASSPVGAGEQFF.

This chain links TRBV6-5 with TRBJ2-5; D remains ambiguous. The ends were cut back, 4 bases at V and 0 bases at J, with 9 bases in the middle. The germline CDR1 and CDR2 sequences are MNHEY and SVGAGI. The CDR3 covers 14 residues. CDR3 amino acids: CASSSVGYQETQYF. The CDR3 DNA follows: TGTGCCAGCAGTTCCGTGGGGTACCAAGAGACCCAGTACTTC.